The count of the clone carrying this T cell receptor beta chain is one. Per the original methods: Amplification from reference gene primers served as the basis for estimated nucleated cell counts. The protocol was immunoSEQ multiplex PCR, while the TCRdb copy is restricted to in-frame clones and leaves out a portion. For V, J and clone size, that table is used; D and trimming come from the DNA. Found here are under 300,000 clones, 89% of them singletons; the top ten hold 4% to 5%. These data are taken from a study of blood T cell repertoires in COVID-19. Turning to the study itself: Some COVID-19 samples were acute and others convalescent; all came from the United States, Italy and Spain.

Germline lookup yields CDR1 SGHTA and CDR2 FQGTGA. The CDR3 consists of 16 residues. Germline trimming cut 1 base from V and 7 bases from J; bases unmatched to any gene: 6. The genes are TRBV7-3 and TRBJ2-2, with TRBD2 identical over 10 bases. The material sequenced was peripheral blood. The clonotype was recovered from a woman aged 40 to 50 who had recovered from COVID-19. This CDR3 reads CASSLMGTSEGGELFF. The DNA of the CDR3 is TGTGCCAGCAGCTTAATGGGGACTAGCGAGGGCGGGGAGCTGTTTTTT. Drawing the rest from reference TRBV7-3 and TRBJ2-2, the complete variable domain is GAGVSQTPSNKVTEKGKYVELRCDPISGHTALYWYRQSLGQGPEFLIYFQGTGAADDSGLPNDRFFAVRPEGSVSTLKIQRTERGDSAVYLCASSLMGTSEGGELFFGEGSRLTVL.